This entry concerns a single T cell receptor beta chain. Its antigen is still unknown. The data were obtained in a study of blood T cells in healthy people across ages. Study-wide background: Using template switching, researchers captured about one barcoded beta molecule for each two T cells. Overall study results and limits: Any conclusive comparison of naive versus antigen-experienced cells was prevented by using unsorted PBMCs. Significant beta diversity loss was already apparent by age about 42, declining roughly linearly. Naive CD4+ cells and diversity were both higher in long-lived donors than in aged donors.

It was with a sample-barcoded 5' primer and a J-beta primer mix that a second PCR of about 6 to 12 cycles was run. One entry per CDR3 protein results from TCRdb running MiXCR on the 5' RACE reads. The sample holds over 1,500,000 distinct CDR3 sequences, less than 50% seen once. The TCR originated in a middle-aged woman in good health. The source material was blood.

CDR3 sequence reads: CSATPLLADEQFF. The CDR3 DNA reads as TGCAGTGCTACCCCTCTGCTAGCCGATGAGCAGTTCTTC. The rearrangement links TRBV20-1 to TRBJ2-1, with D possibly being TRBD2 (5 bases). Looked up from germline, CDR1 is DFQATT and CDR2 is SNEGSKA (reference sequence). The V end was cut by 4 bases, the J end by 8 bases, with 15 bases between. This CDR3 region has 13 residues.